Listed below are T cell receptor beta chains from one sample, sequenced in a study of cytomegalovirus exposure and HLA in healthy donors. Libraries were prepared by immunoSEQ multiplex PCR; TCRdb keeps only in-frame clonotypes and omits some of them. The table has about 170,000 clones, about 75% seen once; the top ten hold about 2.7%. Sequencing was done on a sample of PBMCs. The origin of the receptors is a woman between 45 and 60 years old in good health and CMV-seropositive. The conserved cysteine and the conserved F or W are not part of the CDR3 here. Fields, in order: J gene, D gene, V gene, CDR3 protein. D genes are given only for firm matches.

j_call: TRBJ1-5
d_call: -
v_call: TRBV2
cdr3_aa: ASSRDFNQPQH

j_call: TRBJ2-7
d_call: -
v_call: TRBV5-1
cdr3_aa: ASQSGLGEQY

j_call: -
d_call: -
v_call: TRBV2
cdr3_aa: ASRSNRQSRASEQY

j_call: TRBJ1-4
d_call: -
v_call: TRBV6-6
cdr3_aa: ASSYLQGSGEKLF

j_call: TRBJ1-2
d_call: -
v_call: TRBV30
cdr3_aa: AWTRTNYGYT

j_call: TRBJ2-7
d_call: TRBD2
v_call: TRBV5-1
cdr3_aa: ASSRSAGGLDEQY

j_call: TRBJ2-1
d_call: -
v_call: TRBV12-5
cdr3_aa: ASALVGLTNEQF

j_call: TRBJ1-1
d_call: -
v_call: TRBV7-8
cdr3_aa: ASSLGFQGGGSEAF

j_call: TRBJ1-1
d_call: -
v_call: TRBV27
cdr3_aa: ASSLVPTGMGTEAF

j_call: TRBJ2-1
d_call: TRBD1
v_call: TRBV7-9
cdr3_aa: ASSPNLGQGAYNEQF

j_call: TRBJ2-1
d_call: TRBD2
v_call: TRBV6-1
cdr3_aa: ASSDMGLAGGQSYNEQF

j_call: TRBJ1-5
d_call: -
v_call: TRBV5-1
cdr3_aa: ASSPLGGYQPQH

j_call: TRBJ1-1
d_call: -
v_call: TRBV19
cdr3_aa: ASSRGGLNTEAF